This is a list of T cell receptor beta chains from one sample in a study of cytomegalovirus exposure and HLA in healthy donors. The data were produced by immunoSEQ multiplex PCR, yet TCRdb's version contains in-frame clones alone and is incomplete. The sample carries 90,000 to 100,000 clones, approximately 77% recorded once. Sequencing was performed on PBMCs. The receptors were gathered from a female donor in good health and CMV-seronegative. Both conserved end residues are part of each CDR3. A D gene is named only where the DNA matches it firmly. Only some rows state a clone size, as once, few, many or a class for expanded clones.

abundance: NA; v_gene: TRBV30; d_gene: NA; j_gene: TRBJ1-3; CDR3aa: CAWRVQGSSGNTIYF; CDR3nt: TGTGCCTGGAGGGTACAGGGATCCTCTGGAAACACCATATATTTT
abundance: NA; v_gene: TRBV19; d_gene: TRBD1; j_gene: TRBJ2-3; CDR3aa: CASSPTGETDTQYF; CDR3nt: TGTGCCAGTAGTCCCACAGGGGAAACAGATACGCAGTATTTT
abundance: NA; v_gene: TRBV10-3; d_gene: TRBD1; j_gene: TRBJ1-3; CDR3aa: CAIGGTDSGNTIYF; CDR3nt: TGTGCCATCGGCGGGACAGACTCTGGAAACACCATATATTTT
abundance: few; v_gene: TRBV11-1; d_gene: TRBD2; j_gene: TRBJ2-5; CDR3aa: CASSLRTSGGGETQYF; CDR3nt: TGTGCCAGCAGCCTCCGGACTAGCGGGGGTGGGGAGACCCAGTACTTC
abundance: NA; v_gene: TRBV18; d_gene: TRBD1; j_gene: TRBJ2-7; CDR3aa: CASSPRGDRAYEQYF; CDR3nt: TGTGCCAGCTCACCACGTGGAGACAGGGCTTACGAGCAGTACTTC
abundance: NA; v_gene: TRBV7-8; d_gene: TRBD1; j_gene: TRBJ1-4; CDR3aa: CASSLRDRGRVTNEKLFF; CDR3nt: TGTGCCAGCAGCTTAAGGGACAGGGGGCGCGTAACTAATGAAAAACTGTTTTTT
abundance: NA; v_gene: TRBV5-5; d_gene: TRBD2; j_gene: TRBJ2-5; CDR3aa: CASSLRPSGIQETQYF; CDR3nt: TGTGCCAGCAGCTTGAGGCCTAGCGGTATCCAAGAGACCCAGTACTTC
abundance: once; v_gene: TRBV2; d_gene: NA; j_gene: TRBJ2-2; CDR3aa: CASSEVRPGTGMTGELFF; CDR3nt: TGTGCCAGCAGTGAAGTCCGCCCCGGCACAGGGATGACCGGGGAGCTGTTTTTT
abundance: NA; v_gene: TRBV5-5; d_gene: TRBD1; j_gene: TRBJ1-1; CDR3aa: CASSAGGAFTEAFF; CDR3nt: TGTGCCAGCAGCGCAGGGGGCGCGTTTACTGAAGCTTTCTTT
abundance: NA; v_gene: TRBV7-2; d_gene: NA; j_gene: TRBJ1-1; CDR3aa: CASSLELAPNTEAFF; CDR3nt: TGTGCCAGCAGCTTAGAGCTTGCACCTAACACTGAAGCTTTCTTT
abundance: NA; v_gene: TRBV5-5; d_gene: NA; j_gene: TRBJ1-2; CDR3aa: CASSLGGALNYGYTF; CDR3nt: TGTGCCAGCAGCTTAGGGGGGGCCCTTAACTATGGCTACACCTTC
abundance: NA; v_gene: TRBV7-9; d_gene: NA; j_gene: TRBJ1-6; CDR3aa: CSSRPDIRVVDSPLHF; CDR3nt: TGTTCCAGCCGGCCGGACATCCGGGTAGTGGATTCACCCCTCCACTTT
abundance: NA; v_gene: TRBV5-1; d_gene: TRBD2; j_gene: TRBJ2-1; CDR3aa: CASSWGGSGTPYNEQFF; CDR3nt: TGCGCCAGCAGCTGGGGGGGTAGCGGGACCCCCTACAATGAGCAGTTCTTC
abundance: NA; v_gene: TRBV6-5; d_gene: NA; j_gene: TRBJ1-1; CDR3aa: CASSYSWAEMNTEAFF; CDR3nt: TGTGCCAGCAGTTACTCTTGGGCCGAAATGAACACTGAAGCTTTCTTT
abundance: NA; v_gene: TRBV19; d_gene: NA; j_gene: TRBJ2-1; CDR3aa: CASTYSSYNEQFF; CDR3nt: TGTGCCTCGACTTACTCCTCCTACAATGAGCAGTTCTTC
abundance: NA; v_gene: TRBV5-1; d_gene: TRBD1; j_gene: TRBJ1-1; CDR3aa: CASSSGDSLTEAFF; CDR3nt: TGCGCCAGCAGCTCGGGGGACAGTCTCACTGAAGCTTTCTTT
abundance: few; v_gene: TRBV18; d_gene: TRBD1; j_gene: TRBJ1-2; CDR3aa: CASSPPGQNYGYTF; CDR3nt: TGTGCCAGCTCACCACCGGGACAGAACTATGGCTACACCTTC
abundance: NA; v_gene: TRBV6-1; d_gene: NA; j_gene: TRBJ1-5; CDR3aa: CASSEESNQPQHF; CDR3nt: TGTGCCAGCAGTGAGGAGAGCAATCAGCCCCAGCATTTT
abundance: NA; v_gene: TRBV21-1; d_gene: NA; j_gene: TRBJ2-4; CDR3aa: CASSEIPGGQNIQYF; CDR3nt: TGTGCCAGCAGTGAGATCCCAGGGGGCCAAAACATTCAGTACTTC
abundance: NA; v_gene: TRBV5-1; d_gene: NA; j_gene: TRBJ2-3; CDR3aa: CASTGAKTDTQYF; CDR3nt: TGCGCCAGCACAGGGGCGAAGACAGATACGCAGTATTTT
abundance: NA; v_gene: TRBV6-5; d_gene: NA; j_gene: TRBJ1-2; CDR3aa: CASSLGVAGGYTF; CDR3nt: TGTGCCAGCAGTCTTGGGGTCGCGGGTGGCTACACCTTC
abundance: NA; v_gene: TRBV7-2; d_gene: TRBD2; j_gene: TRBJ2-7; CDR3aa: CASSPRTSGNPYRGEQYF; CDR3nt: TGTGCCAGCAGCCCTCGGACTAGCGGGAATCCTTATAGGGGCGAGCAGTACTTC
abundance: once; v_gene: TRBV9; d_gene: NA; j_gene: TRBJ2-2; CDR3aa: CASSVSGNTGELFF; CDR3nt: TGTGCCAGCAGCGTTAGCGGAAACACCGGGGAGCTGTTTTTT
abundance: few; v_gene: TRBV18; d_gene: TRBD2; j_gene: TRBJ2-1; CDR3aa: CASSLAGADNEQFF; CDR3nt: TGTGCCAGCTCTTTAGCGGGAGCGGACAATGAGCAGTTCTTC
abundance: NA; v_gene: TRBV11-2; d_gene: NA; j_gene: TRBJ1-2; CDR3aa: CASSLGGRNYGYTF; CDR3nt: TGTGCCAGCAGCTTGGGGGGGCGAAACTATGGCTACACCTTC
abundance: NA; v_gene: TRBV18; d_gene: TRBD2; j_gene: TRBJ2-7; CDR3aa: CASSTLPGTTSSEQYF; CDR3nt: TGTGCCAGCTCAACACTCCCCGGGACTACCTCCTCCGAGCAGTACTTC
abundance: once; v_gene: TRBV28; d_gene: TRBD1; j_gene: TRBJ2-6; CDR3aa: CASSTRTGAGANVLTF; CDR3nt: TGTGCCAGCAGTACTCGGACAGGGGCTGGGGCCAACGTCCTGACTTTC
abundance: few; v_gene: TRBV7-2; d_gene: NA; j_gene: TRBJ1-1; CDR3aa: CASSSPGRTEAFF; CDR3nt: TGTGCCAGCAGCTCGCCAGGTAGGACTGAAGCTTTCTTT
abundance: NA; v_gene: TRBV7-6; d_gene: TRBD1; j_gene: TRBJ1-2; CDR3aa: CASSLGTGFGGYTF; CDR3nt: TGTGCCAGCAGCTTAGGGACAGGGTTCGGTGGCTACACCTTC
abundance: NA; v_gene: TRBV10-3; d_gene: TRBD1; j_gene: TRBJ1-1; CDR3aa: CATGDSTAEAFF; CDR3nt: TGTGCCACCGGGGACAGTACCGCTGAAGCTTTCTTT
abundance: NA; v_gene: TRBV14; d_gene: NA; j_gene: TRBJ2-7; CDR3aa: CASSQVARIRGGKQYF; CDR3nt: TGTGCCAGCAGCCAAGTTGCCCGGATCCGGGGTGGGAAGCAGTACTTC
abundance: NA; v_gene: TRBV6-5; d_gene: TRBD2; j_gene: TRBJ2-3; CDR3aa: CASTTTSSGDTQYF; CDR3nt: TGTGCCAGCACGACGACTAGCAGTGGAGATACGCAGTATTTT
abundance: NA; v_gene: TRBV7-7; d_gene: TRBD1; j_gene: TRBJ2-7; CDR3aa: CASSPGTGDYEQYF; CDR3nt: TGTGCTAGCAGTCCCGGGACAGGGGACTACGAGCAGTACTTC
abundance: few; v_gene: TRBV19; d_gene: NA; j_gene: TRBJ2-5; CDR3aa: CASSSQGWQTQYF; CDR3nt: TGTGCCAGTAGTTCTCAGGGTTGGCAGACCCAGTACTTC
abundance: NA; v_gene: TRBV19; d_gene: TRBD2; j_gene: TRBJ2-1; CDR3aa: CASSTLRLAGGRGDEQFF; CDR3nt: TGTGCCAGTAGTACCCTTAGACTAGCGGGGGGCAGAGGGGATGAGCAGTTCTTC
abundance: NA; v_gene: TRBV4-1; d_gene: NA; j_gene: TRBJ1-2; CDR3aa: CASSQGGQLNYGYTF; CDR3nt: TGCGCCAGCAGCCAAGGCGGACAGCTAAACTATGGCTACACCTTC
abundance: NA; v_gene: TRBV11-3; d_gene: TRBD1; j_gene: TRBJ2-1; CDR3aa: CASSLVGTGNNEQFF; CDR3nt: TGTGCCAGCAGCCTCGTGGGGACAGGGAACAATGAGCAGTTCTTC
abundance: few; v_gene: TRBV28; d_gene: NA; j_gene: TRBJ2-3; CDR3aa: CASPPRTASTDTQYF; CDR3nt: TGTGCCAGTCCCCCGAGGACAGCTAGCACAGATACGCAGTATTTT
abundance: NA; v_gene: TRBV6-5; d_gene: NA; j_gene: TRBJ2-7; CDR3aa: CASSLDFYEQYF; CDR3nt: TGTGCCAGCAGTCTAGACTTCTACGAGCAGTACTTC
abundance: NA; v_gene: TRBV7-2; d_gene: TRBD1; j_gene: TRBJ2-3; CDR3aa: CASSEAKQGITDTQYF; CDR3nt: TGTGCCAGCAGCGAGGCCAAACAGGGGATCACAGATACGCAGTATTTT
abundance: NA; v_gene: TRBV28; d_gene: TRBD1; j_gene: TRBJ2-7; CDR3aa: CASSTGQVPYEQYF; CDR3nt: TGTGCCAGCAGCACGGGACAGGTCCCCTACGAGCAGTACTTC
abundance: once; v_gene: TRBV18; d_gene: NA; j_gene: TRBJ2-1; CDR3aa: CASSQKRRGHADNEQFF; CDR3nt: TGTGCCAGCTCGCAAAAAAGAAGAGGACACGCCGACAATGAGCAGTTCTTC
abundance: NA; v_gene: TRBV4-1; d_gene: TRBD2; j_gene: TRBJ2-2; CDR3aa: CASSTPGTNDHTGELFF; CDR3nt: TGCGCCAGCAGCACTCCCGGGACTAACGACCACACCGGGGAGCTGTTTTTT